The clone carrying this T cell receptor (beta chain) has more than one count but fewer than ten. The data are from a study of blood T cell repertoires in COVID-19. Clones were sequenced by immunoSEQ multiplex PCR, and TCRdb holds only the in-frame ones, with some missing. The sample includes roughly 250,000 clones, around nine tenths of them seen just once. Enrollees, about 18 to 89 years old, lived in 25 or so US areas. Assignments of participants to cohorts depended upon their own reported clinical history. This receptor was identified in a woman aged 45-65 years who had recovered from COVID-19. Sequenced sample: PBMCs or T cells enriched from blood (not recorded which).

DNA for the CDR3: TGTGCCAGCAGTTTACCCCCGAATGAGCAGTTCTTC. It codes for CASSLPPNEQFF. This chain links TRBV27 with TRBJ2-1, with D hard to call. Between the trimmed V and J ends, which lost 2 bases and 7 bases, there was a span of 6 bases. This CDR3 is built from 12 residues. Per the germline V gene, CDR1 is MNHEY and CDR2 is SMNVEV (reference sequence).